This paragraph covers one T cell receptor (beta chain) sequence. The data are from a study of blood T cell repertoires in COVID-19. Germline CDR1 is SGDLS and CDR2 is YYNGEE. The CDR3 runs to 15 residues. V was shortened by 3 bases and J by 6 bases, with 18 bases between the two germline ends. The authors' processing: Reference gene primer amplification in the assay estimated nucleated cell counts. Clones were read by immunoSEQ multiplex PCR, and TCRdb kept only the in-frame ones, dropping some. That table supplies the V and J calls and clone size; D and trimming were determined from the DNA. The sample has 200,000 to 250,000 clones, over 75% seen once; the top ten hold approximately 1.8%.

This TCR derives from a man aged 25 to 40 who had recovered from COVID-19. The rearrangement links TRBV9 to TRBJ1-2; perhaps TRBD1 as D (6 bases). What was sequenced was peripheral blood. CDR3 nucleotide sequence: TGTGCCAGCAGCGCTCAAGCCGGGACAAGAAATGGCTACACCTTC. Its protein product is CASSAQAGTRNGYTF.